The sequence of this T cell receptor (beta chain) was determined in a study of T cell responses to AZD1222 COVID-19 vaccine. Study information: Second-dose intervals of approximately 4 or approximately 12 weeks were pooled.

This CDR3 spans 14 amino acids. Trimming left V 5 bases short and J 11 bases short, with 19 bases between. Germline V gene data show CDR1 as MNHEY and CDR2 as SVGAGI. Concerning this clone: The antigen remains unidentified.

Study findings and constraints: Spike-specific TCR depth and breadth grew after two AZD1222 doses. Spike as a whole was targeted by vaccine-associated CD4 TCRs, dominant at 160-218 and 743-854. Donors were largely white British and mainly female; clonal diversity was possibly underestimated.

Clones were read by immunoSEQ multiplex PCR, and TCRdb kept only the in-frame ones, dropping some. The sample has some 130,000 clones, roughly 90% seen once. The receptor's source is an adult in good health. The material was peripheral blood, obtained on day 0 of AZD1222 vaccination. V and J are TRBV6-5 and TRBJ1-5, with D unclear. This CDR3 reads CASSPRSEGSAQHF. In nucleotides, the CDR3 is TGTGCCAGCAGTCCCCGCTCGGAAGGGTCGGCCCAGCATTTT.